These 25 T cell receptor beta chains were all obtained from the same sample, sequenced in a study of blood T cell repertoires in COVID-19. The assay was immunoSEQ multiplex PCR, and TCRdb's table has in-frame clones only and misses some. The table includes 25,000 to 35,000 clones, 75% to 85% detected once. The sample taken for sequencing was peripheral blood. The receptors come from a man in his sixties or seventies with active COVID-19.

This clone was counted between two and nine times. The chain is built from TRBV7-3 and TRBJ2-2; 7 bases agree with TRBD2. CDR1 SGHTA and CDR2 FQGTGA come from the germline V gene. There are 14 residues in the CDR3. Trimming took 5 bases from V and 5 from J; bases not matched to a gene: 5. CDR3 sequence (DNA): TGTGCCAGCAGCACAGGCGGGGGAACCGGGGAGCTGTTTTTT. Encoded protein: CASSTGGGTGELFF.

This CDR3 reads CASSSTTGGYTEAFF. CDR3 bases: TGTGCCAGCAGCTCGACGACAGGGGGATACACTGAAGCTTTCTTT. The rearrangement uses TRBV11-2 and TRBJ1-1, with 9 bases matching TRBD1. The CDR3 totals 15 residues. The J segment lost 3 bases and the V segment lost 4 bases, leaving 6 bases of the junction unmatched. CDR1 and CDR2 from the germline V gene are SGHAT and FQNNGV.

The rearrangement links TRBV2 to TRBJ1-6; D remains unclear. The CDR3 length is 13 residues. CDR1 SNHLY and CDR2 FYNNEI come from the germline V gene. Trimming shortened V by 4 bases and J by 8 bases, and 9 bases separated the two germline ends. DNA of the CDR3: TGTGCCAGCAGTGCGGAGGAGGATTCACCCCTCCACTTT. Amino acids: CASSAEEDSPLHF.

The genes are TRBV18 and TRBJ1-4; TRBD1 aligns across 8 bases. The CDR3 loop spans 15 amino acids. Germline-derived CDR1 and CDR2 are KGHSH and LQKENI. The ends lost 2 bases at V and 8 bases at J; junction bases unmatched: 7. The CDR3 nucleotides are TGTGCCAGCTCACCAGGGACAGGCGGTGGGGAAAAACTGTTTTTT. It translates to CASSPGTGGGEKLFF.

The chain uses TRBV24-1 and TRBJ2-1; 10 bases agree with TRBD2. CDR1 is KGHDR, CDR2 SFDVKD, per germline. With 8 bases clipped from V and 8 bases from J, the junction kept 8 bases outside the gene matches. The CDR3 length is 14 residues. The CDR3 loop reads CATKPAGGPDEQFF. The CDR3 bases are TGTGCCACCAAGCCAGCGGGAGGGCCCGATGAGCAGTTCTTC.

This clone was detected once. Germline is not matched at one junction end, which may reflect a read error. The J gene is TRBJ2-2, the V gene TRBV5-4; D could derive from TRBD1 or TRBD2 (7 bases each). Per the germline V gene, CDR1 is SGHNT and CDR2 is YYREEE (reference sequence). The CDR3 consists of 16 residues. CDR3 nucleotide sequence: TGTGCCAACAGCTTGGGGGGGACAGCGAACACCGGGGAGCTGTTTTTT. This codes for CANSLGGTANTGELFF.

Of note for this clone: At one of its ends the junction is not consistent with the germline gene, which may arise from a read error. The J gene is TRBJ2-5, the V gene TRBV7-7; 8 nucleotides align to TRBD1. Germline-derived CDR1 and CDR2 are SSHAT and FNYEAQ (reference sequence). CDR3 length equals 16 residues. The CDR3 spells CASSLGTGRGQETQYF. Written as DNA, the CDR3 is TGTGCTAGCAGCCTGGGGACAGGCAGGGGTCAAGAGACCCAGTACTTC.

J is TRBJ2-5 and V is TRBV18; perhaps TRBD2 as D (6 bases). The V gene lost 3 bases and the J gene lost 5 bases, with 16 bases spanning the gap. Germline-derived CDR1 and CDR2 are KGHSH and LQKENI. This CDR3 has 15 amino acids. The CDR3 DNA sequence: TGTGCCAGCTCACCCCCCTCGCGGGGTGGGGAGACCCAGTACTTC. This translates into CASSPPSRGGETQYF. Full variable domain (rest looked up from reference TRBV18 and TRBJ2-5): NAGVMQNPRHLVRRRGQEARLRCSPMKGHSHVYWYRQLPEEGLKFMVYLQKENIIDESGMPKERFSAEFPKEGPSILRIQQVVRGDSAAYFCASSPPSRGGETQYFGPGTRLLVL.

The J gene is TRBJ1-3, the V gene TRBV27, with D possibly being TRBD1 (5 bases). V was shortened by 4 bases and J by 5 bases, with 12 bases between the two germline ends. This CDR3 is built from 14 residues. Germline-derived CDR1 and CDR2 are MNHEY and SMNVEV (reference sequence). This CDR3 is CASSSTQGRNTIYF. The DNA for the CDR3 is TGTGCCAGCAGTTCCACTCAGGGTCGAAACACCATATATTTT.

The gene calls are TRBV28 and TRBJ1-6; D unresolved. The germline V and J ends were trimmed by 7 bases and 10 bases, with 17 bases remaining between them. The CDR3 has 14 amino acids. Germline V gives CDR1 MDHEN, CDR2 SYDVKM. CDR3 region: CASMNRDRVSPLHF. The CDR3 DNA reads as TGTGCCAGCATGAACCGGGATAGGGTATCACCCCTCCACTTT.

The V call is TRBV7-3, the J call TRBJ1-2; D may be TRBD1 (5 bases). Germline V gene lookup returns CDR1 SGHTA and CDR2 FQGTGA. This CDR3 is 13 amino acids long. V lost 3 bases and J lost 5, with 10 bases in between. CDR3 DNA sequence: TGTGCCAGCAGCTTCAACGGGGGGTATGGCTACACCTTC. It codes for CASSFNGGYGYTF.

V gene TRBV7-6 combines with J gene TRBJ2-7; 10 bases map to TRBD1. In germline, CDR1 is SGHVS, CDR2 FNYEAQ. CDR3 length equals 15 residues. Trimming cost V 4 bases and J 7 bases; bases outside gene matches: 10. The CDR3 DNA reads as TGTGCCAGCAGCTCCACCGGGACAGGGGCGGGGGAGCAGTACTTC. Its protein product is CASSSTGTGAGEQYF.

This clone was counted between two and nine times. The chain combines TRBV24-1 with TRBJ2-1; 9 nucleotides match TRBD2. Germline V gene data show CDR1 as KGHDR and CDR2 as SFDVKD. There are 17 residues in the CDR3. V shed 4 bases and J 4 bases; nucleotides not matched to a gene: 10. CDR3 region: CATSDRSTSGYYNEQFF. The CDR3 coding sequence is TGTGCCACCAGTGACCGCTCGACTAGCGGTTATTACAATGAGCAGTTCTTC.

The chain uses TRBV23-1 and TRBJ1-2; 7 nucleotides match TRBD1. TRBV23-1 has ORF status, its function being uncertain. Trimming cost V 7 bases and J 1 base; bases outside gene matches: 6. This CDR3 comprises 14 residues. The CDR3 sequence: CASTRQGRNYGYTF. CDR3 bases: TGCGCCAGCACAAGACAGGGCCGTAACTATGGCTACACCTTC.

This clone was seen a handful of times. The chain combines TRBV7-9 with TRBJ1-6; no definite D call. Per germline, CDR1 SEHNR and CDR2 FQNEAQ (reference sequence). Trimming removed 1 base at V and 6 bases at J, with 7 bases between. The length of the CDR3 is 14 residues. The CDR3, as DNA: TGTGCCAGCAGCTTAGTGGAGGGTAATTCACCCCTCCACTTT. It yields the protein CASSLVEGNSPLHF.

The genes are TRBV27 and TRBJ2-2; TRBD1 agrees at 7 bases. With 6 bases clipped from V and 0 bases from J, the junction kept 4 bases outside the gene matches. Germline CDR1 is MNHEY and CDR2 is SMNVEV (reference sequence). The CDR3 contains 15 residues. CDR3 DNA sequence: TGTGCCAGCAGACTGGGACAGTCGAACACCGGGGAGCTGTTTTTT. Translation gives CASRLGQSNTGELFF.

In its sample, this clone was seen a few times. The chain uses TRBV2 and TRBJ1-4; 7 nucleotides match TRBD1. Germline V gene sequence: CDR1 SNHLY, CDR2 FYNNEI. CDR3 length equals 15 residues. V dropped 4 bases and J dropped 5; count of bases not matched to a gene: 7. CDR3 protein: CASSATGLGNEKLFF. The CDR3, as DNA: TGTGCCAGCAGTGCGACAGGGCTGGGGAATGAAAAACTGTTTTTT.

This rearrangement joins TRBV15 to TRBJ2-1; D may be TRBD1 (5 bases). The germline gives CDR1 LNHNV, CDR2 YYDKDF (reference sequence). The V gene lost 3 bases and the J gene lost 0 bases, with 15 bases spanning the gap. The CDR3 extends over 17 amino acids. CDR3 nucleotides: TGTGCCACCAGCAGGACCCCCAGGGTGAGCTCCTACAATGAGCAGTTCTTC. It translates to CATSRTPRVSSYNEQFF.

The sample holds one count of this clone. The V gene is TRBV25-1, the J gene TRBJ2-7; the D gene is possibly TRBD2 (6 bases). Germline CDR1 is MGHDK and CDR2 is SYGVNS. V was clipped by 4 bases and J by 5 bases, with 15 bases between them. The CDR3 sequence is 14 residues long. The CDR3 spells CASSARTGTDEQYF. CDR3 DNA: TGTGCCAGCAGTGCCCGGACGGGGACTGACGAGCAGTACTTC.

DNA of the CDR3: TGTGCCAGCAGTTTGGGGACAGGCCGGTATGGCTACACCTTC. Amino acid sequence: CASSLGTGRYGYTF. The V call is TRBV28, the J call TRBJ1-2; TRBD1 matches at 8 bases. Trimming cost V 3 bases and J 5 bases; bases outside gene matches: 5. Looked up from germline, CDR1 is MDHEN and CDR2 is SYDVKM. The length of the CDR3 is 14 residues.

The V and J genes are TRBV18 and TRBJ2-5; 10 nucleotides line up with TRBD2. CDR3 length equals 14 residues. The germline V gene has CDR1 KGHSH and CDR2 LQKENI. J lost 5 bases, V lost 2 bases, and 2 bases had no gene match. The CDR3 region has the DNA TGTGCCAGCTCACCAGCGACTAGCGGGGAGACCCAGTACTTC. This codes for CASSPATSGETQYF.

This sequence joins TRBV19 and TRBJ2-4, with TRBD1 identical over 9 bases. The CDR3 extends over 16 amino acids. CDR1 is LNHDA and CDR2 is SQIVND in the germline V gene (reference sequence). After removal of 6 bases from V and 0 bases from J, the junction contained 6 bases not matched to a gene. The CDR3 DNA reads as TGTGCCAGTAGCCAAGGGACAGGGCGAGCCAAAAACATTCAGTACTTC. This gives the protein CASSQGTGRAKNIQYF.

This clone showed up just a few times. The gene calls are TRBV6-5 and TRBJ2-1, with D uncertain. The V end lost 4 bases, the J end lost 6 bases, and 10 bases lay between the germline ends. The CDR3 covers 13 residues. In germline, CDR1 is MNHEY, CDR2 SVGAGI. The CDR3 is CASSSYYGNEQFF. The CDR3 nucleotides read TGTGCCAGCAGTTCATACTACGGCAATGAGCAGTTCTTC.

In nucleotides, the CDR3 is TGTGCCAGCAGTGTGGGACAGGGGTATAGTCAGCCCCAGCATTTT. Protein product: CASSVGQGYSQPQHF. This chain links TRBV2 with TRBJ1-5, with TRBD1 matching over 10 bases. The CDR3 covers 15 residues. The V segment lost 4 bases and the J segment 6 bases; nucleotides outside the gene matches: 6. The V gene's germline CDR1 is SNHLY and CDR2 FYNNEI.

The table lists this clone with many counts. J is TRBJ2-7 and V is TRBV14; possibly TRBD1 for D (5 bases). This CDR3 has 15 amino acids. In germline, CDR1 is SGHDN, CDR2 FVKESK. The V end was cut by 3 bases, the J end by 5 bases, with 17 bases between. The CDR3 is CASSHQMGLRHEQYF. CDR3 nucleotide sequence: TGTGCCAGCAGCCACCAAATGGGGCTACGCCACGAGCAGTACTTC.